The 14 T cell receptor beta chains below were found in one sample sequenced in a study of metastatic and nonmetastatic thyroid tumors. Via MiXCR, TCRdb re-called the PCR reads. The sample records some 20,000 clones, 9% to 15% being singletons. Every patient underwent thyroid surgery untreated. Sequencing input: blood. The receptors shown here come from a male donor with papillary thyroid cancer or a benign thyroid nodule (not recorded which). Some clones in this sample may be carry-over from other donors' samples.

The CDR3 spells CSASNRGNTDTQYF. CDR3 DNA sequence: TGCAGTGCTTCGAACAGGGGCAACACAGATACGCAGTATTTT. V gene TRBV20-1 combines with J gene TRBJ2-3; 7 bases map to TRBD1. After removal of 5 bases from V and 2 bases from J, the junction contained 7 bases not matched to a gene. The CDR3 runs 14 residues. Germline-derived CDR1 and CDR2 are DFQATT and SNEGSKA (reference sequence).

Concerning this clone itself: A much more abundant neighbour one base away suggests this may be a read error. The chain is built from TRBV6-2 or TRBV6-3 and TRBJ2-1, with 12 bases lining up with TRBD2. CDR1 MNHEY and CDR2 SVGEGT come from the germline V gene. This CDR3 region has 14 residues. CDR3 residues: CGSRRTSGVYEQFF. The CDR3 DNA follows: TGTGGCAGCAGAAGGACTAGCGGGGTATATGAGCAGTTCTTC.

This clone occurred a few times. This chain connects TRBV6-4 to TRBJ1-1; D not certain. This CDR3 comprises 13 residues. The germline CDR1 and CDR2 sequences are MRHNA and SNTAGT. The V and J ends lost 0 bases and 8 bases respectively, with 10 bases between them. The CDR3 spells CASSDSHGLEAFF. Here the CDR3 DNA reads TGTGCCAGCAGTGACTCACATGGGCTAGAAGCTTTCTTT.

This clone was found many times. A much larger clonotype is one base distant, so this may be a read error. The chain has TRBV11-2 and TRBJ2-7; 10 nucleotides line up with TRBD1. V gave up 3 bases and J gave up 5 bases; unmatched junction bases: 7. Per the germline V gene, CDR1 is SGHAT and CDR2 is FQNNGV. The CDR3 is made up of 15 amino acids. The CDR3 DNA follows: TGTGCCAGCAGCTTGGGGACAGGGGTCGGCCACGAGCAGTACTTC. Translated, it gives CASSLGTGVGHEQYF.

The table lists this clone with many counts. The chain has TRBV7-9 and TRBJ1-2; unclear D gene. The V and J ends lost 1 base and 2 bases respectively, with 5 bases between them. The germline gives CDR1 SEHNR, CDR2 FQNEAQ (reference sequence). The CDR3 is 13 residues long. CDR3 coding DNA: TGTGCCAGCAGCTTAGGCGGGAACTATGGCTACACCTTC. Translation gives CASSLGGNYGYTF. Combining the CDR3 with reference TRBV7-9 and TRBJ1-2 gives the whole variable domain DTGVSQNPRHKITKRGQNVTFRCDPISEHNRLYWYRQTLGQGPEFLTYFQNEAQLEKSRLLSDRFSAERPKGSFSTLEIQRTEQGDSAMYLCASSLGGNYGYTFGSGTRLTVV.

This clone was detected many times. CDR3 residues: CASTLRGQETQYF. Here the CDR3 DNA reads TGTGCCAGCACCCTTCGAGGGCAAGAGACCCAGTACTTC. The chain has TRBV3-1 and TRBJ2-5, with D possibly matching TRBD2 (5 bases). Germline loops: CDR1 LGHDT, CDR2 YNNKEL (reference sequence). The CDR3 has 13 amino acids. The V and J ends lost 7 bases and 2 bases respectively, with 11 bases between them.

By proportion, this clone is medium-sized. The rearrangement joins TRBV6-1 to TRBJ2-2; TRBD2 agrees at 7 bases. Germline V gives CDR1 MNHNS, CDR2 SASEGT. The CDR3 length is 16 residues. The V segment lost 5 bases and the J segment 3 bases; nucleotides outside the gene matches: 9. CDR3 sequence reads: CASSSPGRGHTGELFF. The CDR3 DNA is TGTGCCAGCAGTAGCCCGGGGAGGGGCCACACCGGGGAGCTGTTTTTT.

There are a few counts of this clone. The DNA of the CDR3 is TGTGCCAGCAGTGAATACAGCGGGAGGGAAGAAGATACGCAGTATTTT. Its translation is CASSEYSGREEDTQYF. The chain joins TRBV25-1 to TRBJ2-3, with 10 bases identical to TRBD2. The trim removed 0 bases at V and 5 bases at J, leaving 5 bases unmatched. Looked up from germline, CDR1 is MGHDK and CDR2 is SYGVNS. This CDR3 is 16 amino acids long.

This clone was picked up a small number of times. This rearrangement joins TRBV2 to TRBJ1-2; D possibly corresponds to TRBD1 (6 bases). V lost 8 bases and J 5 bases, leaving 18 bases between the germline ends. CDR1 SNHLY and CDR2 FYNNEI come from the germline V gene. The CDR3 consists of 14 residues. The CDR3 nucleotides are TGTGCCAGCGGGGGGGGGCTCCCCCCTTATGGCTACACCTTC. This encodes CASGGGLPPYGYTF.

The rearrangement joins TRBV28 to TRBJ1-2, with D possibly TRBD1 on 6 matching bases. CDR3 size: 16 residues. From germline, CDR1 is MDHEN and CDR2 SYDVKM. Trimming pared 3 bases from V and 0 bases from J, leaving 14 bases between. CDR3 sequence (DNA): TGTGCCAGCAGTTTTAGGGGGACTCGGGCTAACTATGGCTACACCTTC. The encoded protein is CASSFRGTRANYGYTF.

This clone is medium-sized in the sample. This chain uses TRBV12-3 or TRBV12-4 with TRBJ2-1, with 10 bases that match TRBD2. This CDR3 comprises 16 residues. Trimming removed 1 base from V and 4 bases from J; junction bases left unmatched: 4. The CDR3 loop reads CASSLELAGPYNEQFF. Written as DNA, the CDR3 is TGTGCCAGCAGTTTAGAACTAGCGGGACCTTACAATGAGCAGTTCTTC.

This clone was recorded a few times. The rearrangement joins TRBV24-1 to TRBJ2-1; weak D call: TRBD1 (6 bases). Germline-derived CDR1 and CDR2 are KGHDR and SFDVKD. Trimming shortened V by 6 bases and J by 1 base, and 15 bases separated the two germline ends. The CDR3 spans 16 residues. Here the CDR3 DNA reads TGTGCCACCAGTCGGTCTTGGACAGTTTCCTACAATGAGCAGTTCTTC. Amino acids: CATSRSWTVSYNEQFF.

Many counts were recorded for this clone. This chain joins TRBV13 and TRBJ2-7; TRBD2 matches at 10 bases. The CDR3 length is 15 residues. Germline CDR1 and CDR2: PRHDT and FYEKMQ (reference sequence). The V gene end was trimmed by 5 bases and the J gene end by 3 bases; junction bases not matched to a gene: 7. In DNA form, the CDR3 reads TGTGCCAGCAGCGAAACGGGACTAGCGTACTACGAGCAGTACTTC. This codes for CASSETGLAYYEQYF. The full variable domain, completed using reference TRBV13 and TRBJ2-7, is AAGVIQSPRHLIKEKRETATLKCYPIPRHDTVYWYQQGPGQDPQFLISFYEKMQSDKGSIPDRFSAQQFSDYHSELNMSSLELGDSALYFCASSETGLAYYEQYFGPGTRLTVT.

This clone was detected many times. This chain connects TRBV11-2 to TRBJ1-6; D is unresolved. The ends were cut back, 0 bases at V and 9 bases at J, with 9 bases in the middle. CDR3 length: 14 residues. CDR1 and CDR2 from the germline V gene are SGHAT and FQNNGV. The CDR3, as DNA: TGTGCCAGCAGCTTAGACCCCGGAATTTCACCCCTCCACTTT. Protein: CASSLDPGISPLHF.